This entry is about one T cell receptor beta chain. The antigen remains unidentified. The read falls 3 residues short of the CDR3 end, and the missing part is taken from the germline J gene. This table comes from immunoSEQ multiplex PCR, and its TCRdb copy is limited to in-frame clones, with some not included. The sample is made up of around 30,000 clones, none counted only once. This specimen belongs to a study of T cell clonality in common variable immunodeficiency. Patients and controls were mostly of Caucasian heritage. CDR1 and CDR2 (germline): LNHDA, SQIVND (reference sequence). The CDR3 is made up of 14 amino acids. After removal of 5 bases from V and 10 bases from J, the junction contained 8 bases not matched to a gene. Study-wide results and caveats: In common variable immunodeficiency, TCR beta chains reportedly carried fewer deletions and N-nucleotide insertions. Compared with controls, CVID subjects had fewer shared TCRbeta clones. Links between repertoire features and CVID complications were heterogeneity-limited.

The sequenced sample consisted of peripheral blood mononuclear cells. The sequence was obtained from a human donor with common variable immunodeficiency. The chain carries TRBV19 and TRBJ1-6, with 7 bases lining up with TRBD1. The CDR3 sequence: CASSLGQAGSPLHF. The covered CDR3 bases are TGTGCCAGTAGTTTAGGACAGGCCGGATCACCC. The whole variable domain, filled in from reference TRBV19 and TRBJ1-6, reads DGGITQSPKYLFRKEGQNVTLSCEQNLNHDAMYWYRQDPGQGLRLIYYSQIVNDFQKGDIAEGYSVSREKKESFPLTVTSAQKNPTAFYLCASSLGQAGSPLHFGNGTRLTVT.